The 6 T cell receptor beta chains below all came from one sample that was sequenced in a study of blood T cell repertoires in COVID-19. This table comes from immunoSEQ multiplex PCR, and its TCRdb copy is limited to in-frame clones, with some not included. The data show approximately 150,000 clones, about four fifths seen once. Material for sequencing was PBMCs or T cells enriched from blood (not recorded which). These receptors were taken from a man in his 60s who had recovered from COVID-19.

The V call is TRBV3-1 (or the pseudogene TRBV3-2), the J call TRBJ2-7; TRBD1 aligns across 8 bases. The J segment lost 2 bases and the V segment lost 4 bases, leaving 7 bases of the junction unmatched. The CDR3 loop spans 15 amino acids. The V gene's germline CDR1 is LGHDT and CDR2 YNNKEL (reference sequence). For the CDR3, the DNA is TGTGCCAGCAGCCTAGGACAGGGAACCGCCTACGAGCAGTACTTC. Translating it yields CASSLGQGTAYEQYF.

The CDR3 DNA is TGTGCCAGCAGGTCGGACAGGAGGGGAGAAAAACTGTTTTTT. This gives the protein CASRSDRRGEKLFF. The V and J genes are TRBV28 and TRBJ1-4, with 7 bases lining up with TRBD1. The V and J ends lost 6 bases and 8 bases, in that order; junction bases with no gene match: 9. CDR3 length equals 14 residues. Germline V gives CDR1 MDHEN, CDR2 SYDVKM.

The chain links TRBV29-1 to TRBJ1-2, with D perhaps matching TRBD1 (5 bases). The CDR3 is 12 amino acids. Germline V lookup: CDR1 SQVTM, CDR2 ANQGSEA. The CDR3 bases are TGCATCGCCGGGACTCTGAACTATGGCTACACCTTC. The encoded protein is CIAGTLNYGYTF.

This clone has more than one count but fewer than ten. This chain connects TRBV27 to TRBJ2-1, with TRBD2 identical over 14 bases. Germline values: CDR1 MNHEY, CDR2 SMNVEV (reference sequence). With V trimmed by 5 bases and J by 8 bases, 8 bases remained unmatched. CDR3 length equals 16 residues. The CDR3 reads CASSPSTSGGAYEQFF. For the CDR3, the DNA is TGTGCCAGCAGTCCTTCGACTAGCGGGGGGGCCTATGAGCAGTTCTTC.

The genes are TRBV5-1 and TRBJ1-4; D not resolved. Germline V gives CDR1 SGHRS, CDR2 YFSETQ. This CDR3 is built from 14 residues. The V end lost 5 bases, the J end lost 8 bases, and 16 bases lay between the germline ends. In nucleotides, the CDR3 is TGCGCCAGCAGTACGGGGTCTCTCGGGGAAAAACTGTTTTTT. This sequence encodes CASSTGSLGEKLFF.

This sequence joins TRBV28 and TRBJ2-7; 8 nucleotides align to TRBD1. Trimming cost V 5 bases and J 3 bases; bases outside gene matches: 3. In germline, CDR1 is MDHEN, CDR2 SYDVKM. CDR3 length: 13 amino acids. The chain's CDR3 is CASSQGAVYEQYF. The CDR3 DNA is TGTGCCAGCAGTCAGGGGGCGGTCTACGAGCAGTACTTC.